These T cell receptor beta chains were read from a single sample in a study of metastatic and nonmetastatic thyroid tumors. TCRdb used MiXCR to call clones anew from the PCR reads. The sample carries roughly 70,000 clones, roughly a sixth recorded once. The sample consisted of blood. The source is a female donor with papillary thyroid cancer or a benign thyroid nodule (not recorded which). Some clones in this sample may be carry-over from other donors' samples. CDR3s leave out the opening cysteine and the closing phenylalanine or tryptophan. Fields, in order: V gene, CDR3 protein.

V: TRBV28
CDR3: ASSLPGQNYGYT

V: TRBV6-1
CDR3: ASRSSYNEQF

V: TRBV14
CDR3: ASSPLGGSRVGTGELF

V: TRBV28
CDR3: ASSFMAALTDTQY

V: TRBV5-1
CDR3: ASSPGTSNQPQH

V: TRBV28
CDR3: ASTDSGTGEQY

V: TRBV28
CDR3: ASSSTQVKVSNQPQH

V: TRBV6-2/TRBV6-3
CDR3: ASRGAGGPYEQY

V: TRBV29-1
CDR3: SVEDRGPEAF

V: TRBV6-4
CDR3: ASSARDSHEQF

V: TRBV7-7
CDR3: ASSSSTSGRGGEQF

V: TRBV7-2
CDR3: ASSSWTSGTDTQY

V: TRBV4-2
CDR3: ASSQVSENTEAF

V: TRBV13
CDR3: ASSLGLRGGTEAF

V: TRBV30
CDR3: AWNRDRGMNTEAF

V: TRBV30
CDR3: AWRTSGRRSGSYNEQF

V: TRBV7-9
CDR3: ASSPPGYTEAF

V: TRBV24-1
CDR3: ATSTGVGETQY

V: TRBV18
CDR3: ASSPDGMNTEAF

V: TRBV7-2
CDR3: ASSPGGAGELF

V: TRBV30
CDR3: AWSVVGPQAEKLF

V: TRBV2
CDR3: ASSGLSGQGGSPLH

V: TRBV28
CDR3: ASRSGNQPQH

V: TRBV28
CDR3: ASSTSDLYEQY

V: TRBV27
CDR3: ASTQGGGYGYT

V: TRBV12-3/TRBV12-4
CDR3: ASSPPSGGSYNEQF

V: TRBV6-1
CDR3: ASSEIGRTEAF

V: TRBV5-1
CDR3: ASSLGDRGSLGDTQY

V: TRBV15
CDR3: ATSITTGNGNSPLH

V: TRBV20-1
CDR3: SARSGIGSEQY

V: TRBV4-1
CDR3: ASSQDSLRDRGNTIY

V: TRBV28
CDR3: ASSLQGLAVKYEQY

V: TRBV28
CDR3: ASSFQNQPQH

V: TRBV5-1
CDR3: ASSTATAGSSTDTQY

V: TRBV11-1
CDR3: ASSSTPGQGIGSGNTIY

V: TRBV18
CDR3: ASSPVRLTGTGEQY

V: TRBV2
CDR3: ASSEASGSSYEQY

V: TRBV7-8
CDR3: ASSLSGRGSYEQY

V: TRBV10-2
CDR3: ASSEGNEQF

V: TRBV27
CDR3: ASTYGQTTGELF

V: TRBV5-5
CDR3: ASSPDGVATGELF

V: TRBV27
CDR3: ASSWGGDRVYEQY

V: TRBV20-1
CDR3: SARTESGNTIY

V: TRBV14
CDR3: ASSQDNGNEQF

V: TRBV29-1
CDR3: SAGTLYNEQF

V: TRBV20-1
CDR3: SARDNRGGYEQY

V: TRBV28
CDR3: ASKADYGYT

V: TRBV27
CDR3: ASSPYNEQF